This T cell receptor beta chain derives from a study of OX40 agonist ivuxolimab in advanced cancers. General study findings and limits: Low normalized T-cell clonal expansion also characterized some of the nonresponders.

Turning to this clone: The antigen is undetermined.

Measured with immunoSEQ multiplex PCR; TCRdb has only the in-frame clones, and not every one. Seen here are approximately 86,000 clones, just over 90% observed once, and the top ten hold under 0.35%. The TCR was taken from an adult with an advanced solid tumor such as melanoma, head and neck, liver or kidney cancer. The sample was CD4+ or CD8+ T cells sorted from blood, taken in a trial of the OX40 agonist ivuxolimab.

In DNA form, the CDR3 reads TGTGCCAGCAGCCCGACAGGGGGGCACGAGCAGTACTTC. Translation gives CASSPTGGHEQYF. The chain links TRBV5-4 to TRBJ2-7; TRBD1 aligns across 9 bases. Germline-derived CDR1 and CDR2 are SGHNT and YYREEE (reference sequence). The J segment lost 5 bases and the V segment lost 4 bases, leaving 4 bases of the junction unmatched. The CDR3 is 13 amino acids.